This TCR beta chain was found in a study of CXCR4 blockade with PD-1 therapy in pancreatic cancer. The V end lost 6 bases, the J end lost 5 bases, and 20 bases lay between the germline ends. The CDR3 spans 16 residues. Clones were sequenced by immunoSEQ multiplex PCR, and TCRdb holds only the in-frame ones, with some missing. The sample records thousands of clones, 50% being singletons. Study-level points and caveats: Tumor clonality averaged approximately 0.15 versus 0.048 in healthy blood, not predicting survival. Antigen-specificity overlap of convergent dominant clones remained unconfirmed. Convergent selection by common tumor antigens was suggested by nucleotide rearrangement counts.

This clone was counted between two and nine times. Its cognate antigen is unknown. The chain uses TRBV23-1 and TRBJ2-1; D possibly uses TRBD1 or TRBD2 (6 bases each). TRBV23-1 is sorted into the ORF group, with uncertain function. The sequencing input was tumor tissue. This clonotype was sampled from a human donor with pancreatic ductal adenocarcinoma. The CDR3 here is CASSQGTGLPDNEQFF. The CDR3 DNA reads as TGCGCCAGCAGCCAGGGGACTGGACTCCCAGACAATGAGCAGTTCTTC.